Detailed here is one TCR beta chain. What this receptor recognizes is not known. No per-base quality is available; no much larger clone lies one base away. This specimen comes from a study of CD8+CD57+ T cells in acquired aplastic anemia listed by TCRdb under 2018. Regarding the study in general: DNA extracted from sorted CD4+ and CD8+ cells had a mean of about 3.3 ug, with a range of about 0.2 to 30 ug. For healthy donor samples, the average read count was about 10.8 million for CD4+ cells and fewer than 14 million for CD8+ cells.

TCR beta VDJ combination and CDR3 sequence profiling used genomic DNA as the template. An Illumina HiSeq 2000 was the platform used for TCR repertoire sequencing. The source study handled its data this way. Repertoires were assessed using TRBV/TRBJ rearrangement plots, CDR3 size and DJ length profiles, and Simpson's diversity index. The most abundant DNA sequence in the deep sequencing data was defined as the immunodominant clone. CDR3 amino acid sequences were checked for sharing across subjects and were also compared against the VDJdb database and published repertoires. TCRdb reworked the public reads: Q25 trimming with fastp, MiXCR clone assembly, productive beta chains retained. For every CDR3 protein sequence, its rows merge into one entry that carries the most common genes and DNA. For this entry, the V and J calls and clone size follow TCRdb and not the study's own pipeline. Within this sample are about 210,000 distinct CDR3 sequences, with 30% to 40% of them counted one time only. Roughly 1.1% of the sample belongs to the ten largest clones.

The study deep-sequenced TCR repertoires of sorted CD4+ and CD8+ blood T cells from severe aplastic anemia patients and healthy subjects. Ficoll-Paque density gradient centrifugation was used to isolate peripheral blood mononuclear cells. Before DNA extraction, CD4+ and CD8+ T cells were sorted with FACS or magnetic beads. General conclusions and limits of the study: Twenty-nine CD8+ CDR3 sequences were shared between patients and controls but appeared highly expressed in patients and within their immunodominant clones. Patients and healthy controls showed no significant difference in CD8+ Simpson's diversity (P=0.060).

This sequence originates from a human donor in good health, serving as a control. Sequencing was carried out using sorted CD4+, CD8+, or CD8+CD57+ T cells (not recorded which) from PBMCs.

CDR3 protein: CASSEAGGLPYEQYF. The nucleotide sequence reads TGTGCCAGCAGTGAAGCGGGAGGACTACCCTACGAGCAGTACTTC. This sequence uses TRBV2 and TRBJ2-7, with TRBD2 perhaps the D gene, on 6 matching bases. Spanning cysteine to phenylalanine, the CDR3 consists of 15 amino acids. The sequence is cut down to CDR3 DNA, 45 bases in frame from base 1. The germline ends are 11 bases apart after V is trimmed by 0 bases and J by 2 bases. The germline V gene gives CDR1 as SNHLY and CDR2 as FYNNEI.